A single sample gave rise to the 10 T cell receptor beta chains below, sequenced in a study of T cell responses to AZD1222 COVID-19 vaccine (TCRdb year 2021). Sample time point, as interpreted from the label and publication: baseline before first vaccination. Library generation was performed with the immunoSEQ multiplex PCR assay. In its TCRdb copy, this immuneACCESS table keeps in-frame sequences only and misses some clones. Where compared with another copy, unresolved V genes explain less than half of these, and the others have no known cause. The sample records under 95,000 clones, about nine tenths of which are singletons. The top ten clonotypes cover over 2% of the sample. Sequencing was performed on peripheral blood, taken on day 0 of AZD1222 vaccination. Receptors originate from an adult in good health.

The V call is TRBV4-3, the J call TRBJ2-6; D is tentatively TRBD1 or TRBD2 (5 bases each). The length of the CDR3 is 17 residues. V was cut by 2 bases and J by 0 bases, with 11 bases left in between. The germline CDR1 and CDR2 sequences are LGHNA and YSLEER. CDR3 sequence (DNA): TGCGCCAGCAGCCAATTGGGACCCTTCTCTGGGGCCAACGTCCTGACTTTC. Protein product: CASSQLGPFSGANVLTF.

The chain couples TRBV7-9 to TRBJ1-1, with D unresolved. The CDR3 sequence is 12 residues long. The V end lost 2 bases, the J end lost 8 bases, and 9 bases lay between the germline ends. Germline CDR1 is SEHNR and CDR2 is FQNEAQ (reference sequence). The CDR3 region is CASSLFLSEAFF. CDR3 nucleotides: TGTGCCAGCAGCTTATTCCTTTCAGAAGCTTTCTTT.

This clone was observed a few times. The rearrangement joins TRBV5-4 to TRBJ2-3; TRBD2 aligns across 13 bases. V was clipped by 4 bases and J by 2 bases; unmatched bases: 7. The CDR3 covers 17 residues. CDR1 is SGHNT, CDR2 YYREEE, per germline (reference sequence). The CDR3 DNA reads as TGTGCCAGCAGCGTACGACTAGCGGGGGGCCCCACAGATACGCAGTATTTT. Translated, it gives CASSVRLAGGPTDTQYF.

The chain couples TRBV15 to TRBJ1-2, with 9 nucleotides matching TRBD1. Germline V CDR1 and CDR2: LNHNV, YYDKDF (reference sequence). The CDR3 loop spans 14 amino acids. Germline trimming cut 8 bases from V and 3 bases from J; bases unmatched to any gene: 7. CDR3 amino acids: CATLPDRGDYGYTF. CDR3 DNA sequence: TGTGCCACCTTACCGGACAGGGGAGACTATGGCTACACCTTC.

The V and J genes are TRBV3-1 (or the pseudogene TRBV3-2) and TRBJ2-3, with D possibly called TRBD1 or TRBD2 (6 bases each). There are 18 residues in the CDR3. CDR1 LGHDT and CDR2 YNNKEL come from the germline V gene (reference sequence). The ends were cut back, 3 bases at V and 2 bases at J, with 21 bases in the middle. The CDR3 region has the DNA TGTGCCAGCAGCCAGAGGGTGGGGGCAGCGGGTTTCACAGATACGCAGTATTTT. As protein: CASSQRVGAAGFTDTQYF.

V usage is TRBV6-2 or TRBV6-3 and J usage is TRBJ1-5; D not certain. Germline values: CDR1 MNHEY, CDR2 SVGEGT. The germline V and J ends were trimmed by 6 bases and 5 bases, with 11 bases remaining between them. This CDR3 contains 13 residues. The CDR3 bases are TGTGCCAGCAGCCCCATTGGTTATCAGCCCCAGCATTTT. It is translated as CASSPIGYQPQHF.

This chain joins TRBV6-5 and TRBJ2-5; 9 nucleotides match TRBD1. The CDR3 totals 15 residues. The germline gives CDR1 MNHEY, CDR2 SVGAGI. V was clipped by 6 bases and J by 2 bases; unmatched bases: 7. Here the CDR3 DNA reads TGTGCCAGCAGCGATTGGGACAGGGAACAAGAGACCCAGTACTTC. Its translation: CASSDWDREQETQYF.

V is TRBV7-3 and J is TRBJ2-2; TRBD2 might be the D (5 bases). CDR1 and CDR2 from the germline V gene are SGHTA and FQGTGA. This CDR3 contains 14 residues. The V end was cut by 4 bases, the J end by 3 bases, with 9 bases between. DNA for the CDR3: TGTGCCAGCAGCTCGAGGGATCACACCGGGGAGCTGTTTTTT. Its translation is CASSSRDHTGELFF.

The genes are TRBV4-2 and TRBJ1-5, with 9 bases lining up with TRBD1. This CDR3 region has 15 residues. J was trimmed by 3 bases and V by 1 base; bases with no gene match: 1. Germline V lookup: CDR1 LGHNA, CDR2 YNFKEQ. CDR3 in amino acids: CASSQGTGDNQPQHF. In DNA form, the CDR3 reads TGTGCCAGCAGCCAAGGGACAGGGGACAATCAGCCCCAGCATTTT.

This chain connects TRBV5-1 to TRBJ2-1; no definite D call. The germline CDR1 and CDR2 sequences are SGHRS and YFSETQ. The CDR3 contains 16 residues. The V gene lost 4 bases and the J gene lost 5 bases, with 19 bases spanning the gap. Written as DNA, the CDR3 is TGCGCCAGCAGCCCCCAGCAGGCGGTTCTTCACAATGAGCAGTTCTTC. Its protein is CASSPQQAVLHNEQFF.